Below, 16 T cell receptor beta chains from the same sample are listed, as sequenced in a study of blood T cell repertoires in COVID-19. Profiling relied on immunoSEQ multiplex PCR, and the TCRdb table lists in-frame clones only, not all of them. The repertoire holds roughly 290,000 clones, with around 89% as singletons. The sequenced material came from PBMCs or T cells enriched from blood (not recorded which). The source is a woman between 18 and 29 years old with acute COVID-19.

This chain links TRBV28 with TRBJ1-6, with a possible D match to TRBD1 (6 bases). Germline CDR1 is MDHEN and CDR2 is SYDVKM. V lost 6 bases to trimming and J lost 10 bases, with 16 bases between them. CDR3 length equals 14 residues. The CDR3 loop is CASREQGTSSPLHF. The CDR3 DNA is TGTGCCAGCAGAGAACAGGGTACTTCCTCACCCCTCCACTTT.

This chain uses TRBV28 with TRBJ2-5; 9 nucleotides line up with TRBD1. The V segment lost 4 bases and the J segment 5 bases; nucleotides outside the gene matches: 8. Germline CDR1 and CDR2: MDHEN and SYDVKM. This CDR3 contains 15 residues. The DNA for the CDR3 is TGTGCCAGCAGTTCCCCCGGGACAGGGAGTGAGACCCAGTACTTC. This gives the protein CASSSPGTGSETQYF.

This rearrangement joins TRBV30 to TRBJ2-5; 7 bases fit TRBD1. The germline CDR1 and CDR2 sequences are GTSNPN and SVGIG (reference sequence). The V gene end was trimmed by 3 bases and the J gene end by 3 bases; junction bases not matched to a gene: 7. This CDR3 is built from 14 residues. The CDR3, as DNA: TGTGCCTGGAGACAGGGGATGGGAAAAGAGACCCAGTACTTC. Its translation is CAWRQGMGKETQYF.

The chain links TRBV7-9 to TRBJ1-1; D ambiguous. CDR1 and CDR2 from the germline V gene are SEHNR and FQNEAQ (reference sequence). The ends were cut back, 0 bases at V and 1 base at J, with 9 bases in the middle. The CDR3 spans 15 residues. CDR3 sequence: CASSLASTANTEAFF. The CDR3, as DNA: TGTGCCAGCAGCTTAGCGTCAACAGCGAACACTGAAGCTTTCTTT.

V and J are TRBV28 and TRBJ2-1; D call uncertain. The CDR3 consists of 12 residues. V was clipped by 3 bases and J by 9 bases, with 9 bases between them. Germline assignment: CDR1 MDHEN and CDR2 SYDVKM. The CDR3 protein is CASSLSWLEQFF. In nucleotides, the CDR3 is TGTGCCAGCAGTTTGTCCTGGCTTGAGCAGTTCTTC. The whole variable domain, filled in from reference TRBV28 and TRBJ2-1, reads DVKVTQSSRYLVKRTGEKVFLECVQDMDHENMFWYRQDPGLGLRLIYFSYDVKMKEKGDIPEGYSVSREKKERFSLILESASTNQTSMYLCASSLSWLEQFFGPGTRLTVL.

Here the CDR3 reads CASSLGTSGTGEQFF. The DNA for the CDR3 is TGTGCCAGCAGCTTAGGGACTAGCGGGACTGGTGAGCAGTTCTTC. V is TRBV11-3 and J is TRBJ2-1; 12 positions match TRBD2. CDR3 length equals 15 residues. With 1 base clipped from V and 9 bases from J, the junction kept 4 bases outside the gene matches. Germline V CDR1 and CDR2: SGHNT, YENEEA.

The chain links TRBV27 to TRBJ1-5; D is unclear. CDR1 is MNHEY, CDR2 SMNVEV, per germline (reference sequence). V dropped 2 bases and J dropped 3 bases, with 8 bases sitting between them. The CDR3 is made up of 14 amino acids. The CDR3 DNA reads as TGTGCCAGCAGTTTAGCGGTAGACAATCAGCCCCAGCATTTT. Translated, it gives CASSLAVDNQPQHF.

The V and J genes are TRBV19 and TRBJ2-2; possible D gene TRBD1, 6 bases. Trimming pared 7 bases from V and 1 base from J, leaving 10 bases between. CDR1 and CDR2 from the germline V gene are LNHDA and SQIVND (reference sequence). CDR3 size: 14 residues. CDR3 nucleotide sequence: TGTGCCAGTATGCGCAGGGGGAACACCGGGGAGCTGTTTTTT. Amino acids: CASMRRGNTGELFF.

The chain combines TRBV5-1 with TRBJ1-1; 7 bases line up with TRBD1. CDR3 length equals 12 residues. V lost 4 bases and J lost 9; bases outside the gene matches: 6. CDR1 is SGHRS and CDR2 is YFSETQ in the germline V gene. The CDR3 protein is CASSPDRDKAFF. CDR3 sequence (DNA): TGCGCCAGCAGCCCTGACAGGGATAAAGCTTTCTTT.

The chain employs TRBV5-1 and TRBJ2-2; 7 bases are a match to TRBD1. This CDR3 contains 15 residues. V was clipped by 4 bases and J by 3 bases; unmatched bases: 6. From germline, CDR1 is SGHRS and CDR2 YFSETQ. For the CDR3, the DNA is TGCGCCAGCAGCGGGGGACAGATTTACACCGGGGAGCTGTTTTTT. The encoded protein is CASSGGQIYTGELFF.

The chain recombines TRBV28 with TRBJ2-7; no reliable D call. Germline V gene lookup returns CDR1 MDHEN and CDR2 SYDVKM. Trimming took off 4 bases at V and 1 base at J, with 14 bases between the two ends. This CDR3 comprises 15 residues. The CDR3 sequence is CASSSIGRGSYEQYF. Written as DNA, the CDR3 is TGTGCCAGCAGTTCCATTGGGCGTGGATCCTACGAGCAGTACTTC.

The rearrangement joins TRBV7-9 to TRBJ2-7; TRBD1 aligns across 9 bases. Germline V CDR1 and CDR2: SEHNR, FQNEAQ (reference sequence). The ends lost 6 bases at V and 3 bases at J; junction bases unmatched: 9. The CDR3 consists of 15 residues. CDR3 sequence (DNA): TGTGCCAGCAGTCCTACAGGGGGCCAATACTACGAGCAGTACTTC. Protein sequence: CASSPTGGQYYEQYF.

The chain links TRBV5-6 to TRBJ1-2; D remains unclear. CDR3 length: 11 amino acids. V was pared by 2 bases and J by 14 bases, with 13 bases between. Per germline, CDR1 SGHDT and CDR2 YYEEEE. The CDR3, as DNA: TGTGCCAGCAGCTTCCGGCGGGGTTGGACCTTC. Translated, it gives CASSFRRGWTF.

The chain carries TRBV15 and TRBJ2-1, with D unresolved. This CDR3 spans 12 amino acids. Looked up from germline, CDR1 is LNHNV and CDR2 is YYDKDF (reference sequence). Trimming shortened V by 5 bases and J by 2 bases, and 4 bases separated the two germline ends. For the CDR3, the DNA is TGTGCCACCAGCCGGGCCTACAATGAGCAGTTCTTC. Translation: CATSRAYNEQFF.

The count of this clone is one. The V gene is TRBV11-2, the J gene TRBJ2-7; TRBD1 is a possible D gene (5 bases). This CDR3 region has 14 residues. The germline gives CDR1 SGHAT, CDR2 FQNNGV. Trimming took 2 bases from V and 1 from J, leaving 9 bases between them. CDR3 residues: CASSLRQGSYEQYF. The CDR3 DNA is TGTGCCAGCAGCTTACGGCAGGGATCCTACGAGCAGTACTTC.

The chain couples TRBV7-3 to TRBJ2-2; 9 bases are a match to TRBD2. Germline CDR1 SGHTA, CDR2 FQGTGA. Germline trimming cut 2 bases from V and 7 bases from J; bases unmatched to any gene: 5. The CDR3 is 15 amino acids. The DNA for the CDR3 is TGTGCCAGCAGCTTACGCGGGAGGGCCGGCGGGGAGCTGTTTTTT. Its protein product is CASSLRGRAGGELFF.